The text below deals with one TCR beta chain. Original handling: Estimates of nucleated cell counts were drawn from the amplification of reference gene primers. The data were produced by immunoSEQ multiplex PCR, yet TCRdb's version contains in-frame clones alone and is incomplete. That table furnishes V, J and clone size, whereas the DNA furnished D and trimming. Altogether about 61,000 clones are present, around 77% being singletons, with the ten largest covering less than 25%. This sample is part of a study of blood T cell repertoires in COVID-19. About the research overall: Acute and convalescent COVID-19 specimens originated in the United States, Italy and Spain. PBMCs, B-cell-depleted T cells, or T cells provided the cDNA or gDNA that made up the material.

The germline CDR1 and CDR2 sequences are MNHEY and SVGAGI. The CDR3 totals 14 residues. V was clipped by 7 bases and J by 3 bases, with 12 bases between them. The clonotype comes from a man older than 75 with active or convalescent COVID-19. The chain uses TRBV6-5 and TRBJ1-4; perhaps TRBD1 as D (5 bases). The sequenced material came from peripheral blood. The CDR3, as DNA: TGTGCCAGCACTCCGGGACTGGCTAATGAAAAACTGTTTTTT. As protein: CASTPGLANEKLFF.